These 7 T cell receptor beta chains share one sample of origin, sequenced in a study of blood T cell repertoires in COVID-19. Assay used: immunoSEQ multiplex PCR; TCRdb lists only in-frame clones, some missing. The sample has some 200,000 clones, around 94% seen once. Sequencing used peripheral blood. Receptor source: a man aged 25 to 40 with COVID-19, enrolled during active disease.

The V and J genes are TRBV7-9 and TRBJ2-1; D may be TRBD1 (6 bases). Germline V gene lookup returns CDR1 SEHNR and CDR2 FQNEAQ (reference sequence). Trimming cost V 4 bases and J 6 bases, with 10 bases left between them. This CDR3 is 13 amino acids long. The DNA of the CDR3 is TGTGCCAGCAGCTCCGACAGGTCCAATGAGCAGTTCTTC. Its protein is CASSSDRSNEQFF.

Details on this clone: Other DNA sequences in this sample translate to the same CDR3. The CDR3 protein is CASSPGTANQPQHF. The CDR3 region has the DNA TGTGCCAGCAGCCCAGGGACAGCCAATCAGCCCCAGCATTTT. This chain connects TRBV11-2 to TRBJ1-5, with 7 bases lining up with TRBD1. This CDR3 contains 14 residues. In germline, CDR1 is SGHAT, CDR2 FQNNGV. V shed 5 bases, J shed 3 bases, and the junction held 4 bases outside the gene matches. The variable domain in full, completed from reference TRBV11-2 and TRBJ1-5, reads EAGVAQSPRYKIIEKRQSVAFWCNPISGHATLYWYQQILGQGPKLLIQFQNNGVVDDSQLPKDRFSAERLKGVDSTLKIQPAKLEDSAVYLCASSPGTANQPQHFGDGTRLSIL.

In this sample, this clone turned up a few times. The chain uses TRBV6-5 and TRBJ2-7, with 7 nucleotides matching TRBD2. The CDR3 length is 16 residues. Germline CDR1 MNHEY, CDR2 SVGAGI. The trim removed 4 bases at V and 0 bases at J, leaving 9 bases unmatched. In DNA, the CDR3 is TGTGCCAGCAGTTTCTCTAGCGGTGGAAACTCCTACGAGCAGTACTTC. The encoded protein is CASSFSSGGNSYEQYF.

V gene TRBV10-3 combines with J gene TRBJ1-1; a weak D match, TRBD1 (5 bases). The germline V gene has CDR1 ENHRY and CDR2 SYGVKD. The CDR3 consists of 13 residues. V was pared by 7 bases and J by 3 bases, with 12 bases between. The CDR3 DNA is TGTGCCATCAATGGGGGAGGGCACACTGAAGCTTTCTTT. This encodes CAINGGGHTEAFF.

The chain couples TRBV5-1 to TRBJ1-2; a weak D match, TRBD1 (6 bases). Germline values: CDR1 SGHRS, CDR2 YFSETQ. Trimming took off 2 bases at V and 5 bases at J, with 13 bases between the two ends. The CDR3 extends over 14 amino acids. CDR3 residues: CASSFQQGRYGYTF. The CDR3, as DNA: TGCGCCAGCAGCTTTCAACAGGGACGGTATGGCTACACCTTC.

V gene TRBV12-3 or TRBV12-4 combines with J gene TRBJ1-6; possible D gene TRBD1, 6 bases. The CDR3 extends over 13 amino acids. Trimming took 9 bases from V and 10 from J, leaving 16 bases between them. The CDR3 DNA sequence: TGTGCCAGTAGGGGGGGCCGAGGATCACCCCTCCACTTT. Translated, it gives CASRGGRGSPLHF.

The genes are TRBV12-3 or TRBV12-4 and TRBJ1-5; TRBD1 aligns across 7 bases. The CDR3 loop spans 13 amino acids. After removal of 6 bases from V and 2 bases from J, the junction contained 1 base not matched to a gene. CDR3 in amino acids: CASSGQGNQPQHF. Here the CDR3 DNA reads TGTGCCAGCAGCGGACAGGGCAATCAGCCCCAGCATTTT.